Below, 29 T cell receptor beta chains from the same sample are listed, as sequenced in a study of CD8+CD57+ T cells in acquired aplastic anemia. Template material for TCR beta VDJ and CDR3 profiling consisted of genomic DNA. TCRdb analysed the reads with MiXCR anew, one entry per CDR3 protein. The data contain under 350,000 distinct CDR3 sequences, 45% to 65% of them seen just once; the ten biggest clones take up around 1.3%. Sequenced patients had shown CD8+CD57+ cell expansion by flow cytometry. Sequencing was performed on sorted CD4+, CD8+, or CD8+CD57+ T cells (not recorded which) from PBMCs. These receptors originate from a human donor with aplastic anemia.

The chain links TRBV7-8 to TRBJ2-7; D is perhaps TRBD2 (6 bases). Trimming pared 4 bases from V and 5 bases from J, leaving 21 bases between. The CDR3 consists of 16 residues. Germline V lookup: CDR1 SGHVS, CDR2 FQNEAQ. DNA of the CDR3: TGTGCCAGCAGCTCAATAACTAGGGAGGCTGGTAACGAGCAGTACTTC. Translating gives CASSSITREAGNEQYF.

In this sample, this clonotype turned up a few times. The genes are TRBV10-3 and TRBJ2-1; TRBD2 matches at 7 bases. The CDR3 has 12 amino acids. V lost 2 bases, J lost 12 bases, and 4 bases stayed unmatched. Germline values: CDR1 ENHRY, CDR2 SYGVKD. CDR3 in amino acids: CAISESTSVQFF. Written as DNA, the CDR3 is TGTGCCATCAGTGAGAGTACTAGCGTGCAGTTCTTC.

The chain joins TRBV6-5 to TRBJ2-5, with TRBD2 identical over 8 bases. Germline assignment: CDR1 MNHEY and CDR2 SVGAGI. V shed 4 bases and J 3 bases; nucleotides not matched to a gene: 4. CDR3 length: 14 residues. The DNA for the CDR3 is TGTGCCAGCAGTTCTATCGGGGGGGAAGAGACCCAGTACTTC. Protein: CASSSIGGEETQYF.

About this clonotype itself: A read error may explain this, as a much larger clone is one base away. The chain links TRBV18 to TRBJ1-2; D is unclear. The CDR3 contains 13 residues. Germline V gene data show CDR1 as KGHSH and CDR2 as LQKENI. Here the CDR3 DNA reads TGTGCCGGCTCACCAGAGGCGGATTATGGCTACACCTTC. Encoded protein: CAGSPEADYGYTF.

The chain uses TRBV29-1 and TRBJ1-2, with D unclear. The CDR3 spans 13 residues. From germline, CDR1 is SQVTM and CDR2 ANQGSEA. Trimming removed 0 bases at V and 4 bases at J, with 9 bases between. Here the CDR3 DNA reads TGCAGCGTTGAAGAGGATCTAAGCTATGGCTACACCTTC. Translating it yields CSVEEDLSYGYTF.

This chain uses TRBV2 with TRBJ1-1, with D maybe TRBD1 (5 bases). This CDR3 has 14 amino acids. V was trimmed by 4 bases and J by 2 bases, leaving 11 bases between them. Germline V gene sequence: CDR1 SNHLY, CDR2 FYNNEI. CDR3 protein: CASSALQANTEAFF. The DNA for the CDR3 is TGTGCCAGCAGTGCCTTACAGGCAAACACTGAAGCTTTCTTT. Variable domain in full (rest from reference TRBV2 and TRBJ1-1): EPEVTQTPSHQVTQMGQEVILRCVPISNHLYFYWYRQILGQKVEFLVSFYNNEISEKSEIFDDQFSVERPDGSNFTLKIRSTKLEDSAMYFCASSALQANTEAFFGQGTRLTVV.

V and J are TRBV19 and TRBJ2-1; no firm D call. V was clipped by 6 bases and J by 4 bases, with 10 bases between them. Germline CDR1 reads LNHDA; CDR2 reads SQIVND (reference sequence). CDR3 length: 13 residues. The CDR3 bases are TGTGCCAGTAGCCTAACAGCGTACAATGAGCAGTTCTTC. It translates to CASSLTAYNEQFF.

This clonotype has a count of ten or more. V usage is TRBV6-5 and J usage is TRBJ2-2, with a possible D match to TRBD1 (6 bases). CDR1 and CDR2 from the germline V gene are MNHEY and SVGAGI. Between the trimmed V and J ends, which lost 6 bases and 2 bases, there was a span of 10 bases. The CDR3 contains 14 residues. The CDR3 protein is CASRRGGNTGELFF. CDR3 DNA: TGTGCCAGCAGAAGAGGGGGAAACACCGGGGAGCTGTTTTTT.

The chain recombines TRBV12-3 or TRBV12-4 with TRBJ1-6; TRBD1 aligns across 9 bases. Trimming at V came to 2 bases and at J to 9 bases, leaving 5 bases not matched to a gene. The CDR3 length is 15 residues. This CDR3 reads CASSLRTGAASPLHF. CDR3 DNA: TGTGCCAGCAGTTTAAGGACAGGGGCCGCTTCACCCCTCCACTTT.

This clonotype occurred many times. The gene calls are TRBV5-1 and TRBJ2-5; D uncertain. This CDR3 spans 15 amino acids. Germline-derived CDR1 and CDR2 are SGHRS and YFSETQ. V lost 4 bases and J lost 1, with 14 bases in between. CDR3 bases: TGCGCCAGCAGCGGCTCGTTAGCCGCCCAAGAGACCCAGTACTTC. Translation: CASSGSLAAQETQYF.

V gene TRBV9 combines with J gene TRBJ2-3; perhaps TRBD2 as D (6 bases). The CDR3 sequence is 17 residues long. V lost 5 bases to trimming and J lost 0 bases, with 19 bases between them. Germline V lookup: CDR1 SGDLS, CDR2 YYNGEE. CDR3 DNA sequence: TGTGCCAGCAGTCCCGGCGGGCTAGCGTTAAGCACAGATACGCAGTATTTT. It translates to CASSPGGLALSTDTQYF.

Comment on this clonotype: The junction shows a germline mismatch at one end, possibly a read error. The V call is TRBV19, the J call TRBJ1-6, with D possibly TRBD1 on 5 matching bases. Germline CDR1 LNHDA, CDR2 SQIVND (reference sequence). The CDR3 is 13 residues long. DNA of the CDR3: TGTGCCAGCGGGACCGAATATAATTCACCCCTCCGCTTT. It specifies CASGTEYNSPLRF. Using reference TRBV19 and TRBJ1-6 for the parts outside the CDR3, the full variable domain is DGGITQSPKYLFRKEGQNVTLSCEQNLNHDAMYWYRQDPGQGLRLIYYSQIVNDFQKGDIAEGYSVSREKKESFPLTVTSAQKNPTAFYLCASGTEYNSPLRFGNGTRLTVT.

The rearrangement joins TRBV7-9 to TRBJ1-3, with D tentatively TRBD1 (5 bases). In germline, CDR1 is SEHNR, CDR2 FQNEAQ (reference sequence). Between the trimmed V and J ends, which lost 6 bases and 4 bases, there was a span of 16 bases. The CDR3 is 15 residues long. CDR3 amino acids: CASSRDTGGGNTIYF. The CDR3, as DNA: TGTGCCAGCAGTCGCGACACAGGCGGAGGAAACACCATATATTTT.

This rearrangement joins TRBV29-1 to TRBJ2-1; no definite D call. V was pared by 4 bases and J by 0 bases, with 16 bases between. CDR1 is SQVTM, CDR2 ANQGSEA, per germline. The CDR3 covers 16 residues. The CDR3 nucleotides read TGCAGCGTTGTGTGGGCCTATCCGAGCTCCTACAATGAGCAGTTCTTC. Its protein product is CSVVWAYPSSYNEQFF.

This clonotype was seen repeatedly, ten times or more. The chain couples TRBV25-1 to TRBJ2-7; 10 bases are shared with TRBD2. Germline V gene sequence: CDR1 MGHDK, CDR2 SYGVNS. The CDR3 runs to 15 residues. J lost 3 bases, V lost 2 bases, and 4 bases had no gene match. The CDR3 here is CASSEPSGGLYEQYF. The CDR3 DNA is TGTGCCAGCAGTGAACCTAGCGGGGGCCTCTACGAGCAGTACTTC.

This clonotype was seen at least ten times. The rearrangement links TRBV10-2 to TRBJ2-2; D might be TRBD1 or TRBD2, each matching 5 bases. This CDR3 spans 15 amino acids. Germline V gene data show CDR1 as WSHSY and CDR2 as SAAADI. Trimming removed 4 bases at V and 1 base at J, with 10 bases between. This chain's CDR3 is CASSAGTKNTGELFF. The DNA of the CDR3 is TGCGCCAGCAGTGCCGGGACCAAGAACACCGGGGAGCTGTTTTTT.

This chain joins TRBV7-6 and TRBJ1-1; D gene unclear. The germline V gene has CDR1 SGHVS and CDR2 FNYEAQ. Between the trimmed V and J ends, which lost 2 bases and 2 bases, there was a span of 9 bases. This CDR3 comprises 14 residues. As DNA, the CDR3 is TGTGCCAGCAGCTTATATACGGGAAACACTGAAGCTTTCTTT. Amino acid sequence: CASSLYTGNTEAFF. Full variable domain (rest looked up from reference TRBV7-6 and TRBJ1-1): GAGVSQSPRYKVTKRGQDVALRCDPISGHVSLYWYRQALGQGPEFLTYFNYEAQQDKSGLPNDRFSAERPEGSISTLTIQRTEQRDSAMYRCASSLYTGNTEAFFGQGTRLTVV.

The rearrangement joins TRBV24-1 to TRBJ2-2; unclear D gene. Germline V lookup: CDR1 KGHDR, CDR2 SFDVKD. CDR3 size: 14 residues. The germline V and J ends were trimmed by 3 bases and 8 bases, with 12 bases remaining between them. The CDR3 DNA is TGTGCCACCAGTGATCAAGGACCCTCTGGGGAGCTGTTTTTT. Protein: CATSDQGPSGELFF.

Turning to this clonotype: It is likely a read error, because the conserved phenylalanine at the end of the CDR3 is missing. No DNA is shown, since the ends of the CDR3 on it are uncertain; the CDR3 is the one TCRdb lists. The rearrangement joins TRBV5-1 to TRBJ1-2; the table's D call, TRBD1, has no DNA check behind it. Germline assignment: CDR1 SGHRS and CDR2 YFSETQ. Counting both end residues, the CDR3 totals 9 amino acids. The CDR3 here is CASSVGGRV.

This clonotype appeared many times. The V gene is TRBV16, the J gene TRBJ1-6, with D maybe TRBD1 (6 bases). Between the trimmed V and J ends, which lost 1 base and 17 bases, there was a span of 12 bases. CDR3 length: 12 amino acids. Germline V lookup: CDR1 KGHSY, CDR2 FQNENV. CDR3 in amino acids: CASSQLQGLFHF. CDR3 sequence (DNA): TGTGCCAGCAGCCAATTACAGGGTCTTTTCCACTTT.

V gene TRBV7-2 combines with J gene TRBJ2-7; D assignment may be TRBD1 or TRBD2 (5 bases each). The germline V gene has CDR1 SGHTA and CDR2 FQGNSA. V lost 6 bases, J lost 0 bases, and 15 bases lay in between. The CDR3 covers 15 residues. The CDR3 reads CASRFRVGASYEQYF. In DNA form, the CDR3 reads TGTGCCAGCAGATTTCGAGTCGGGGCCTCCTACGAGCAGTACTTC. The full variable domain, its missing parts supplied by reference TRBV7-2 and TRBJ2-7, is GAGVSQSPSNKVTEKGKDVELRCDPISGHTALYWYRQSLGQGLEFLIYFQGNSAPDKSGLPSDRFSAERTGGSVSTLTIQRTQQEDSAVYLCASRFRVGASYEQYFGPGTRLTVT.

This chain links TRBV2 with TRBJ2-7, with TRBD1 identical over 11 bases. Unmatched junction bases numbered 12, after V lost 1 base and J lost 7 bases. CDR1 and CDR2 from the germline V gene are SNHLY and FYNNEI. This CDR3 contains 17 residues. The CDR3 protein is CASSEVVEWTGGWEQYF. In DNA form, the CDR3 reads TGTGCCAGCAGTGAAGTGGTTGAGTGGACAGGGGGCTGGGAGCAGTACTTC.

This clonotype appeared many times. V usage is TRBV12-3 or TRBV12-4 and J usage is TRBJ1-1; D is possibly TRBD1 (5 bases). Between the trimmed V and J ends, which lost 6 bases and 12 bases, there was a span of 17 bases. The CDR3 spans 12 residues. The CDR3 region is CASRPVGGLTFF. CDR3 bases: TGTGCCAGCAGACCAGTGGGGGGTTTAACTTTCTTT.

This chain connects TRBV7-8 to TRBJ2-1; 11 nucleotides agree with TRBD2. The length of the CDR3 is 15 residues. The J segment lost 8 bases and the V segment lost 5 bases, leaving 8 bases of the junction unmatched. Germline values: CDR1 SGHVS, CDR2 FQNEAQ. CDR3 protein: CASSKRLAGSHEQFF. The CDR3 bases are TGTGCCAGCAGCAAACGACTAGCGGGGTCACATGAGCAGTTCTTC.

The count of this clonotype is one. The gene calls are TRBV7-9 and TRBJ2-7; D is possibly TRBD1 (5 bases). V lost 3 bases and J 1 base, leaving 13 bases between the germline ends. This CDR3 comprises 15 residues. The germline V gene has CDR1 SEHNR and CDR2 FQNEAQ (reference sequence). In DNA, the CDR3 is TGTGCCAGCAGCTTGGACACCACAACTTCCTACGAGCAGTACTTC. It is translated as CASSLDTTTSYEQYF.

The chain couples TRBV25-1 to TRBJ1-6, with 7 positions matching TRBD1. The J segment lost 0 bases and the V segment lost 3 bases, leaving 8 bases of the junction unmatched. CDR1 and CDR2 from the germline V gene are MGHDK and SYGVNS. The CDR3 is 18 residues long. The CDR3 reads CASSDDRARGSYNSPLHF. DNA of the CDR3: TGTGCCAGCAGTGATGACAGGGCTAGGGGCTCCTATAATTCACCCCTCCACTTT.

This clonotype was detected ten times or more. This chain links TRBV5-1 with TRBJ2-3, with 7 bases that match TRBD2. Germline CDR1 is SGHRS and CDR2 is YFSETQ. This CDR3 is built from 15 residues. V lost 1 base and J lost 4; bases outside the gene matches: 6. The CDR3 region has the DNA TGCGCCAGCAGCTTGCGGCCTAGCGGCGCAGATACGCAGTATTTT. This translates into CASSLRPSGADTQYF.

This clonotype was counted once. J is TRBJ1-5 and V is TRBV11-3; D might be TRBD1 (5 bases). This CDR3 spans 15 amino acids. V lost 1 base and J lost 14, with 21 bases in between. The V gene's germline CDR1 is SGHNT and CDR2 YENEEA. CDR3 nucleotides: TGTGCCAGCAGCTTAGCCGGGACTAGCGGGAGATATGAGCATTTT. Protein sequence: CASSLAGTSGRYEHF.

The rearrangement uses TRBV20-1 and TRBJ2-7; 7 positions match TRBD2. The V gene end was trimmed by 4 bases and the J gene end by 5 bases; junction bases not matched to a gene: 8. Per the germline V gene, CDR1 is DFQATT and CDR2 is SNEGSKA (reference sequence). The CDR3 is 13 residues long. CDR3 in amino acids: CSATGGGFHEQYF. CDR3 nucleotides: TGCAGTGCTACTGGGGGGGGTTTCCACGAGCAGTACTTC.